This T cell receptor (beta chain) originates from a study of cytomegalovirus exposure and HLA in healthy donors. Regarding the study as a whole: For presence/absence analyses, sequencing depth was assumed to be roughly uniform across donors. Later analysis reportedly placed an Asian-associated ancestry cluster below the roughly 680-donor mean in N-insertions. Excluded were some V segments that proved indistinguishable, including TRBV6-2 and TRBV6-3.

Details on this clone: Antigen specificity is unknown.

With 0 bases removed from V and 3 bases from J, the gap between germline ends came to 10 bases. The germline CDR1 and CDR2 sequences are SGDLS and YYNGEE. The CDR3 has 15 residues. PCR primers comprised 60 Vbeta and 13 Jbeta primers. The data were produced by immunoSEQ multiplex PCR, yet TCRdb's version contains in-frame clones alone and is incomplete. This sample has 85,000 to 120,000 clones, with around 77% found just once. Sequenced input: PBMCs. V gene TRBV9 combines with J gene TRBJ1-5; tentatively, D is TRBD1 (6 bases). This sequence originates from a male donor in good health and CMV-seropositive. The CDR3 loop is CASSVDNRANQPQHF. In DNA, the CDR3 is TGTGCCAGCAGCGTAGATAACAGGGCCAATCAGCCCCAGCATTTT.